Described below is a single TCR beta chain sequence and its context. This specimen belongs to a study of T cell responses to AZD1222 COVID-19 vaccine. Profiling relied on immunoSEQ multiplex PCR, and the TCRdb table lists in-frame clones only, not all of them. The sample records some 89,000 clones, about 92% being singletons. The CDR3 is made up of 15 amino acids. The V segment lost 3 bases and the J segment 4 bases; nucleotides outside the gene matches: 4. Germline V gene sequence: CDR1 SGHRS, CDR2 YFSETQ. The starting material was peripheral blood, obtained on day 0 of AZD1222 vaccination. The J gene is TRBJ1-4, the V gene TRBV5-1; 9 nucleotides agree with TRBD1. The receptor was isolated from an adult in good health. The CDR3 reads CASSSGTGYNEKLFF. CDR3 DNA: TGCGCCAGCAGCTCAGGGACAGGGTATAATGAAAAACTGTTTTTT.